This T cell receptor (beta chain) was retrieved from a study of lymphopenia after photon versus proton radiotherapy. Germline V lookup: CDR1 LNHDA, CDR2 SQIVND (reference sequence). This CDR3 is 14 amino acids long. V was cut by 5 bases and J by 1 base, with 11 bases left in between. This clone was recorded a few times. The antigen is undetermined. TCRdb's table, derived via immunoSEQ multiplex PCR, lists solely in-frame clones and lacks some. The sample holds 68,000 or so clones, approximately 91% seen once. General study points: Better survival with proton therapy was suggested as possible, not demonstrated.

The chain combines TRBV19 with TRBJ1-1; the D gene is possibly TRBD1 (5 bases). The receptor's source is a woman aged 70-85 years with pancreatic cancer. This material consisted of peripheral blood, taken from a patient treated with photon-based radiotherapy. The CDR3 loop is CASSWGGKNTEAFF. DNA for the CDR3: TGTGCCAGTAGTTGGGGGGGTAAGAACACTGAAGCTTTCTTT.